The T cell receptor beta chain described here comes from a study of identical twins. Findings and limits, study-wide: Because invariant MAIT and iNKT cells could be present, zero-insertion analyses could be partly confounded. Out-of-frame alpha sequences shared by twins were enriched for low generation probability. Within cord blood, abundant beta clonotypes carried fewer insertions, but memory repertoires showed no such trend.

A single record per CDR3 protein comes from TCRdb applying MiXCR to the 5' RACE reads. The data contain about 810,000 distinct CDR3 sequences, over 9% of them singletons. This clonotype was recorded at least ten times. What it binds is unknown. In addition, the sample was reused for a study of yellow fever vaccine responses in identical twins.

This receptor was identified in a woman aged 18-29 years in good health. Specimen: PBMCs.

CDR3: CASSFFSPPGDEKLFF. For the CDR3, the DNA is TGTGCCAGCAGTTTTTTTTCCCCACCCGGCGACGAAAAACTGTTTTTT. The chain carries TRBV12-3 or TRBV12-4 and TRBJ1-4, with D hard to call. The CDR3 sequence is 16 residues long. Trimming cost V 3 bases and J 8 bases, with 19 bases left between them.